A single sample gave rise to the 22 T cell receptor beta chains below, sequenced in a study of metastatic and nonmetastatic thyroid tumors. TCRdb re-clonotyped the PCR reads through MiXCR. The profile covers around 15,000 clones, with over 10% appearing a single time and around 31% taken by the ten largest. Until they underwent thyroid surgery, no patient had received any treatment. The sequencing input was blood. These receptors all stem from a female donor with papillary thyroid cancer or a benign thyroid nodule (not recorded which). Some clones in this sample may be carry-over from other donors' samples.

The table lists this clone with a count of one. An end of the junction does not agree with germline; a read error may underlie this. The chain employs TRBV7-2 and TRBJ2-1; D is ambiguous. CDR3 length: 14 residues. CDR1 and CDR2 (germline): SGHTA, FQGNSA. The CDR3 DNA reads as TGTGCCAGCAGCCCAAGTACGACCTACAATGAGCAGTCCTTC. As protein: CASSPSTTYNEQSF.

The chain links TRBV11-2 to TRBJ2-5; TRBD2 might be the D (7 bases). Germline V CDR1 and CDR2: SGHAT, FQNNGV. Trimming pared 5 bases from V and 1 base from J, leaving 23 bases between. The CDR3 contains 18 residues. The CDR3 DNA reads as TGTGCCAGCAGCCCGGGGGCTAGCGGTAGGGCCAGCCAAGAGACCCAGTACTTC. Its protein product is CASSPGASGRASQETQYF. Together with reference TRBV11-2 and TRBJ2-5, the CDR3 gives the full variable domain: EAGVAQSPRYKIIEKRQSVAFWCNPISGHATLYWYQQILGQGPKLLIQFQNNGVVDDSQLPKDRFSAERLKGVDSTLKIQPAKLEDSAVYLCASSPGASGRASQETQYFGPGTRLLVL.

This clone qualifies as medium-sized (0.01 to 0.1%). This chain links TRBV6-2 or TRBV6-3 with TRBJ2-1, with D perhaps TRBD1 (5 bases). Germline V lookup: CDR1 MNHEY, CDR2 SVGEGT. The V end lost 1 base, the J end lost 6 bases, and 13 bases lay between the germline ends. The CDR3 runs 15 residues. The CDR3 DNA follows: TGTGCCAGCAGTTACTTGTACGGGCAGGGCAATGAGCAGTTCTTC. This gives the protein CASSYLYGQGNEQFF.

This clone was recorded many times. This sequence joins TRBV27 and TRBJ1-5; D gene unclear. This CDR3 region has 17 residues. With 2 bases removed from V and 0 bases from J, the gap between germline ends came to 14 bases. Per germline, CDR1 MNHEY and CDR2 SMNVEV (reference sequence). CDR3 loop: CASSLTLGSGSNQPQHF. CDR3 nucleotide sequence: TGTGCCAGCAGTTTAACGTTAGGGTCTGGTAGCAATCAGCCCCAGCATTTT.

This clone was recorded many times. This chain joins TRBV3-1 and TRBJ2-7; a possible D gene is TRBD1 (5 bases). V was cut by 0 bases and J by 1 base, with 10 bases left in between. CDR1 and CDR2 (germline): LGHDT, YNNKEL (reference sequence). The CDR3 runs to 15 residues. CDR3 residues: CASSQDQGASYEQYF. Here the CDR3 DNA reads TGTGCCAGCAGCCAAGATCAGGGTGCATCCTACGAGCAGTACTTC.

This clone occurred many times. The genes are TRBV6-1 and TRBJ2-4; weak D call: TRBD2 (6 bases). The V end lost 7 bases, the J end lost 8 bases, and 12 bases lay between the germline ends. From germline, CDR1 is MNHNS and CDR2 SASEGT. This CDR3 comprises 12 residues. The CDR3 DNA is TGTGCCAGCACCCTCGGGGAGGACATTCAGTACTTC. Translation gives CASTLGEDIQYF.

This clone was counted ten times or more. V and J are TRBV7-2 and TRBJ1-5; D might be TRBD1 (5 bases). The CDR3 runs 15 residues. Trimming cost V 1 base and J 1 base, with 8 bases left between them. The germline V gene encodes CDR1 SGHTA and CDR2 FQGNSA. The chain's CDR3 is CASSLVGRSNQPQHF. In DNA form, the CDR3 reads TGTGCCAGCAGCTTAGTGGGGCGCAGCAATCAGCCCCAGCATTTT.

The table lists this clone with many counts. The J gene is TRBJ2-5, the V gene TRBV5-1; 7 bases are shared with TRBD2. Germline CDR1 is SGHRS and CDR2 is YFSETQ. The V and J ends lost 3 bases and 5 bases, in that order; junction bases with no gene match: 13. This CDR3 is built from 16 residues. The CDR3 sequence is CASSSKRTSGGETQYF. CDR3 sequence (DNA): TGCGCCAGCAGCTCCAAAAGGACTAGTGGTGGGGAGACCCAGTACTTC.

This clone occurred many times. V gene TRBV3-1 combines with J gene TRBJ1-2, with 9 bases identical to TRBD1. Looked up from germline, CDR1 is LGHDT and CDR2 is YNNKEL (reference sequence). With V trimmed by 4 bases and J by 7 bases, 10 bases remained unmatched. This CDR3 is built from 15 residues. CDR3 DNA sequence: TGTGCCAGCAGCCTTCGGGACAGGGCAGGCATTGGCTACACCTTC. As protein: CASSLRDRAGIGYTF.

Comment on this clone: This may come from a read error, since a much larger clone is one base off. This chain connects TRBV5-4 to TRBJ1-4; D call uncertain. This CDR3 comprises 14 residues. Germline assignment: CDR1 SGHNT and CDR2 YYREEE (reference sequence). CDR3 protein: CAISLAPGGEKLFF. In DNA form, the CDR3 reads TGTGCCATCAGCTTGGCCCCAGGAGGGGAAAAACTGTTTTTT.

This clone was observed a handful of times. This chain connects TRBV7-9 to TRBJ1-4; D is unclear. The CDR3 spans 14 residues. The germline CDR1 and CDR2 sequences are SEHNR and FQNEAQ (reference sequence). The ends were cut back, 5 bases at V and 14 bases at J, with 21 bases in the middle. CDR3: CASSKDLYAGFLFF. In DNA, the CDR3 is TGTGCCAGCAGCAAGGACCTCTACGCTGGGTTCCTGTTTTTT.

This clone has at least ten counts. The V and J genes are TRBV20-1 and TRBJ2-1; D might be TRBD1 (6 bases). V lost 1 base and J 7 bases, leaving 11 bases between the germline ends. This CDR3 has 13 amino acids. CDR1 and CDR2 (germline): DFQATT, SNEGSKA (reference sequence). As DNA, the CDR3 is TGCAGTGCTAGAGGGGCGAGGGGGAATGAGCAGTTCTTC. This translates into CSARGARGNEQFF.

This clone is judged medium-sized. The chain has TRBV28 and TRBJ1-6, with D perhaps matching TRBD1 (5 bases). CDR1 is MDHEN, CDR2 SYDVKM, per germline. Trimming left V 11 bases short and J 2 bases short, with 10 bases between. The CDR3 length is 13 residues. This CDR3 is CAAGEPYNSPLHF. CDR3 DNA: TGTGCCGCGGGGGAGCCCTATAATTCACCCCTCCACTTT. The full variable domain, completed using reference TRBV28 and TRBJ1-6, is DVKVTQSSRYLVKRTGEKVFLECVQDMDHENMFWYRQDPGLGLRLIYFSYDVKMKEKGDIPEGYSVSREKKERFSLILESASTNQTSMYLCAAGEPYNSPLHFGNGTRLTVT.

The gene calls are TRBV20-1 and TRBJ1-1; D is uncertain. This CDR3 is built from 13 residues. Trimming stripped 6 bases from V and 3 bases from J, with 14 bases between. Germline V gene sequence: CDR1 DFQATT, CDR2 SNEGSKA (reference sequence). The CDR3 DNA follows: TGCAGTGCCGCCCCAGCCGTTGACACTGAAGCTTTCTTT. The encoded protein is CSAAPAVDTEAFF.

This clone has a count of ten or more. The V call is TRBV18, the J call TRBJ2-3; D is perhaps TRBD1 or TRBD2 (5 bases each). V was trimmed by 1 base and J by 0 bases, leaving 11 bases between them. The CDR3 sequence is 16 residues long. Per the germline V gene, CDR1 is KGHSH and CDR2 is LQKENI. CDR3 region: CASSPLSGASTDTQYF. DNA for the CDR3: TGTGCCAGCTCACCACTCTCCGGGGCTAGCACAGATACGCAGTATTTT. Complete variable domain (other parts from reference TRBV18 and TRBJ2-3): NAGVMQNPRHLVRRRGQEARLRCSPMKGHSHVYWYRQLPEEGLKFMVYLQKENIIDESGMPKERFSAEFPKEGPSILRIQQVVRGDSAAYFCASSPLSGASTDTQYFGPGTRLTVL.

Many counts were recorded for this clone. V gene TRBV20-1 combines with J gene TRBJ2-1, with D possibly matching TRBD1 (5 bases). Germline V gene data show CDR1 as DFQATT and CDR2 as SNEGSKA (reference sequence). CDR3 length equals 14 residues. The V end was cut by 2 bases, the J end by 5 bases, with 13 bases between. CDR3 protein: CSARSPWGDNEQFF. The CDR3 bases are TGCAGTGCTAGATCCCCCTGGGGCGACAATGAGCAGTTCTTC.

This clone was counted ten times or more. The rearrangement links TRBV28 to TRBJ2-7; 7 bases are shared with TRBD1. The V gene's germline CDR1 is MDHEN and CDR2 SYDVKM. This CDR3 spans 14 amino acids. The V and J ends lost 4 bases and 5 bases, in that order; junction bases with no gene match: 8. The CDR3 reads CASSSPGQFHEQYF. In DNA form, the CDR3 reads TGTGCCAGCAGTTCCCCGGGACAGTTCCACGAGCAGTACTTC.

This clone is deemed medium-sized (0.01 to 0.1%). The sample has other DNA sequences that encode this CDR3 too. CDR3: CASSLDLNYGYTF. The DNA of the CDR3 is TGTGCCAGCAGTTTGGACCTAAACTATGGCTACACCTTC. This chain uses TRBV28 with TRBJ1-2; D ambiguous. This CDR3 region has 13 residues. V lost 3 bases to trimming and J lost 2 bases, with 7 bases between them. Germline CDR1 MDHEN, CDR2 SYDVKM.

This clone was seen repeatedly, ten times or more. The chain combines TRBV5-8 with TRBJ1-1, with D possibly being TRBD1 (5 bases). This CDR3 region has 12 residues. V lost 4 bases to trimming and J lost 11 bases, with 15 bases between them. Germline values: CDR1 SGHTS, CDR2 YDEGEE. The CDR3 loop reads CASSVDGPGAFF. The CDR3 region has the DNA TGTGCCAGCAGCGTCGACGGCCCAGGGGCTTTCTTT.

This clone was observed a handful of times. A read error may produce the germline difference seen at one junction end. The chain uses TRBV10-3 and TRBJ1-1; 7 bases fit TRBD1. CDR1 is ENHRY, CDR2 SYGVKD, per germline. The CDR3 loop spans 14 amino acids. CDR3 in amino acids: CASSYPGGITEAFF. CDR3 bases: TGTGCCAGCAGTTACCCAGGGGGAATAACTGAAGCTTTCTTT.

The table lists this clone with many counts. The gene calls are TRBV27 and TRBJ1-1; 12 nucleotides agree with TRBD1. This CDR3 is built from 16 residues. J gave up 4 bases and V 7 bases, and 10 bases lay outside the gene matches. The germline V gene has CDR1 MNHEY and CDR2 SMNVEV (reference sequence). This CDR3 reads CASKPGQGAVGTEAFF. CDR3 bases: TGTGCCAGCAAACCGGGACAGGGGGCAGTAGGCACTGAAGCTTTCTTT.

The chain combines TRBV5-1 with TRBJ1-5; D call uncertain. V was clipped by 0 bases and J by 0 bases, with 4 bases between them. CDR1 and CDR2 (germline): SGHRS, YFSETQ. The CDR3 sequence is 14 residues long. The CDR3, as DNA: TGCGCCAGCAGCTTGGTAGGTAGCAATCAGCCCCAGCATTTT. Translating it yields CASSLVGSNQPQHF.